This entry lists 5 T cell receptor beta chains sequenced from one sample in a study of T cell responses to AZD1222 COVID-19 vaccine. Some clones are missing from TCRdb's copy, which holds only in-frame ones; the method was immunoSEQ multiplex PCR. The table shows approximately 170,000 clones, with around 89% occurring only once. Sequenced here: peripheral blood, sampled on day 0 of AZD1222 vaccination. The receptors stem from an adult in good health.

The chain recombines TRBV5-1 with TRBJ2-6; D ambiguous. Between the trimmed V and J ends, which lost 1 base and 0 bases, there was a span of 5 bases. CDR1 is SGHRS and CDR2 is YFSETQ in the germline V gene. CDR3 length: 15 amino acids. The CDR3, as DNA: TGCGCCAGCAGCTTGAGCTACTCTGGGGCCAACGTCCTGACTTTC. Translation gives CASSLSYSGANVLTF.

This clone is a singleton in its sample. The V gene is TRBV7-9, the J gene TRBJ1-4; tentative D call: TRBD1 (5 bases). This CDR3 has 19 residues. V was shortened by 2 bases and J by 0 bases, with 19 bases between the two germline ends. In germline, CDR1 is SEHNR, CDR2 FQNEAQ (reference sequence). CDR3 protein: CASSLTILRDATTNEKLFF. CDR3 bases: TGTGCCAGCAGCTTAACCATCCTCCGGGACGCAACAACTAATGAAAAACTGTTTTTT.

The rearrangement uses TRBV6-5 and TRBJ1-5, with D possibly TRBD1 on 6 matching bases. V was shortened by 8 bases and J by 4 bases, with 18 bases between the two germline ends. The CDR3 is 15 residues long. Germline values: CDR1 MNHEY, CDR2 SVGAGI. The CDR3 DNA reads TGTGCCAGCGCATACCGGGACAACCTGAATCAGCCCCAGCATTTT. This translates into CASAYRDNLNQPQHF.

This clone was observed a single time. The chain has TRBV25-1 and TRBJ2-1; D not resolved. The CDR3 has 11 amino acids. Germline CDR1 MGHDK, CDR2 SYGVNS. V shed 1 base and J shed 9 bases, with 4 bases lying between them. Here the CDR3 DNA reads TGTGCCAGCAGTGAATTTACTGAGCAGTTCTTC. It specifies CASSEFTEQFF.

The chain has TRBV19 and TRBJ1-1, with D perhaps TRBD1 (5 bases). Trimming stripped 3 bases from V and 4 bases from J, with 9 bases between. Germline loops: CDR1 LNHDA, CDR2 SQIVND (reference sequence). The CDR3 spans 13 residues. The chain's CDR3 is CASSIGAGTEAFF. DNA for the CDR3: TGTGCCAGTAGTATTGGGGCCGGCACTGAAGCTTTCTTT.